This TCR beta chain is from a study of tumor-infiltrating lymphocytes in localized non-small cell lung cancer. Points from the study as a whole: Tumors had more T cell infiltration than uninvolved lung, per TCRbeta sequencing and CD3 counts.

Comment on this clone: The target antigen is unknown. This sample also contains other DNA sequences that code for the same CDR3.

Germline V gene lookup returns CDR1 SNHLY and CDR2 FYNNEI. CDR3 size: 12 residues. With 3 bases removed from V and 3 bases from J, the gap between germline ends came to 3 bases. Clones were read by immunoSEQ multiplex PCR, and TCRdb kept only the in-frame ones, dropping some. The sample lists 8,000 to 9,500 clones; 65% to 80% were seen once. Material for sequencing was lung tumor tissue. This rearrangement joins TRBV2 to TRBJ1-5; D gene uncertain. This clonotype was sampled from a human donor with non-small cell lung cancer. CDR3 coding DNA: TGTGCCAGCAGTGAGCCCAATCAGCCCCAGCATTTT. As protein: CASSEPNQPQHF. Full variable domain (missing parts from reference TRBV2 and TRBJ1-5): EPEVTQTPSHQVTQMGQEVILRCVPISNHLYFYWYRQILGQKVEFLVSFYNNEISEKSEIFDDQFSVERPDGSNFTLKIRSTKLEDSAMYFCASSEPNQPQHFGDGTRLSIL.